Each of the 30 T cell receptor beta chains below was sequenced from the same sample in a study of blood T cell repertoires in COVID-19. The repertoire was sequenced with immunoSEQ multiplex PCR; TCRdb's copy has only in-frame clones and lacks some. The data hold about 490,000 clones, with around 85% observed a single time. The material sequenced was peripheral blood. The receptor source for this set is a human donor in a cohort sampled during active COVID-19.

Concerning this clone: The sample holds other DNA sequences that translate to the same CDR3. The CDR3, as DNA: TGTGCCAGCACCCGAGGAGGGTCCACAGATACGCAGTATTTT. Its protein is CASTRGGSTDTQYF. V usage is TRBV6-5 and J usage is TRBJ2-3; tentatively, D is TRBD2 (6 bases). Trimming took off 7 bases at V and 2 bases at J, with 13 bases between the two ends. Germline V CDR1 and CDR2: MNHEY, SVGAGI. The CDR3 loop spans 14 amino acids.

This sequence joins TRBV11-2 and TRBJ2-2; no definite D call. Trimming took 5 bases from V and 6 from J, leaving 4 bases between them. There are 11 residues in the CDR3. The germline CDR1 and CDR2 sequences are SGHAT and FQNNGV. The CDR3 protein is CASSPAGELFF. The CDR3 nucleotides read TGTGCCAGCAGCCCGGCCGGGGAGCTGTTTTTT.

The V gene is TRBV5-4, the J gene TRBJ2-1, with 7 positions matching TRBD2. V was clipped by 5 bases and J by 5 bases; unmatched bases: 7. Germline-derived CDR1 and CDR2 are SGHNT and YYREEE (reference sequence). CDR3 length equals 14 residues. DNA for the CDR3: TGTGCCAGCAGGGCGCGGCTAGCGGACAATGAGCAGTTCTTC. It is translated as CASRARLADNEQFF.

This sequence joins TRBV19 and TRBJ2-5; D perhaps matches TRBD2 (6 bases). The CDR3 spans 14 residues. Germline V gives CDR1 LNHDA, CDR2 SQIVND (reference sequence). Trimming left V 5 bases short and J 2 bases short, with 12 bases between. CDR3 protein: CASSVGGNQETQYF. The DNA of the CDR3 is TGTGCCAGTAGTGTGGGGGGAAATCAAGAGACCCAGTACTTC.

This chain joins TRBV19 and TRBJ1-2; D is uncertain. The CDR3 extends over 15 amino acids. V lost 3 bases, J lost 4 bases, and 15 bases lay in between. Germline CDR1 LNHDA, CDR2 SQIVND (reference sequence). This CDR3 is CASSMYQSVRYGYTF. The CDR3, as DNA: TGTGCCAGTAGTATGTACCAGAGCGTTCGCTATGGCTACACCTTC.

The chain couples TRBV2 to TRBJ2-7; possible D gene TRBD2, 6 bases. The length of the CDR3 is 17 residues. Trimming removed 6 bases from V and 2 bases from J, with 23 bases in between. CDR1 is SNHLY, CDR2 FYNNEI, per germline. DNA for the CDR3: TGTGCCAGCAGGAAAAATTCGGGCGGCGGGGAAACCTACGAGCAGTACTTC. It translates to CASRKNSGGGETYEQYF.

This chain links TRBV28 with TRBJ2-7; 8 bases match TRBD2. This CDR3 region has 14 residues. Germline CDR1 MDHEN, CDR2 SYDVKM. V shed 2 bases, J shed 3 bases, and the junction held 3 bases outside the gene matches. CDR3 protein: CASSLAGGVYEQYF. The CDR3 DNA reads as TGTGCCAGCAGTTTAGCGGGAGGCGTCTACGAGCAGTACTTC.

The chain couples TRBV19 to TRBJ1-1; D is undetermined. Germline loops: CDR1 LNHDA, CDR2 SQIVND (reference sequence). Trimming left V 2 bases short and J 1 base short, with 17 bases between. The CDR3 contains 17 residues. The DNA for the CDR3 is TGTGCCAGTAGTATACGCCTGCCCGGGGTGTGGAACACTGAAGCTTTCTTT. Protein sequence: CASSIRLPGVWNTEAFF.

The chain joins TRBV19 to TRBJ1-6, with D perhaps matching TRBD1 (6 bases). The V gene's germline CDR1 is LNHDA and CDR2 SQIVND (reference sequence). The CDR3 has 14 residues. V was shortened by 5 bases and J by 6 bases, with 11 bases between the two germline ends. The DNA of the CDR3 is TGTGCCAGTAGTGTGGGGGCGGTTAATTCACCCCTCCACTTT. Translating gives CASSVGAVNSPLHF. The variable domain in full, with the rest retrieved from reference TRBV19 and TRBJ1-6, is DGGITQSPKYLFRKEGQNVTLSCEQNLNHDAMYWYRQDPGQGLRLIYYSQIVNDFQKGDIAEGYSVSREKKESFPLTVTSAQKNPTAFYLCASSVGAVNSPLHFGNGTRLTVT.

This clone appeared once. This rearrangement joins TRBV5-1 to TRBJ1-2; 7 nucleotides line up with TRBD1. CDR3 length equals 12 residues. Germline assignment: CDR1 SGHRS and CDR2 YFSETQ. Trimming cost V 7 bases and J 3 bases; bases outside gene matches: 3. The CDR3 DNA reads as TGCGCCAGCGGGACAGAGGACTATGGCTACACCTTC. As protein: CASGTEDYGYTF.

As concerns this clone: Other DNA sequences in the sample encode the same CDR3. The chain employs TRBV19 and TRBJ2-1, with 11 bases lining up with TRBD2. This CDR3 is built from 13 residues. V gave up 9 bases and J gave up 4 bases; unmatched junction bases: 2. Germline V CDR1 and CDR2: LNHDA, SQIVND (reference sequence). The CDR3 region has the DNA TGTGCCAGCGGGACTAGCGGATACAATGAGCAGTTCTTC. It is translated as CASGTSGYNEQFF.

Only a few counts were recorded for this clone. V gene TRBV10-2 combines with J gene TRBJ2-3; TRBD2 aligns across 7 bases. This CDR3 is built from 14 residues. Germline V lookup: CDR1 WSHSY, CDR2 SAAADI. V dropped 6 bases and J dropped 6; count of bases not matched to a gene: 9. The CDR3 DNA reads TGCGCCAGCAGGATGGCGGGAGTCTCCGATACGCAGTATTTT. Translation: CASRMAGVSDTQYF.

The V gene is TRBV19, the J gene TRBJ1-2; tentatively, D is TRBD1 (5 bases). V lost 4 bases and J 5 bases, leaving 20 bases between the germline ends. Germline V gene data show CDR1 as LNHDA and CDR2 as SQIVND (reference sequence). This CDR3 contains 16 residues. The CDR3 region is CASSSTPGHDEYGYTF. CDR3 sequence (DNA): TGTGCCAGTAGTAGCACCCCCGGACATGACGAGTATGGCTACACCTTC.

The chain couples TRBV28 to TRBJ1-4; perhaps TRBD1 as D (6 bases). The germline V gene has CDR1 MDHEN and CDR2 SYDVKM. V gave up 7 bases and J gave up 4 bases, with 16 bases separating them. CDR3 size: 15 residues. CDR3: CASNSGGLGNEKLFF. The CDR3 DNA is TGTGCCAGCAACTCCGGGGGGCTGGGTAATGAAAAACTGTTTTTT. The variable domain in full, completed from reference TRBV28 and TRBJ1-4, reads DVKVTQSSRYLVKRTGEKVFLECVQDMDHENMFWYRQDPGLGLRLIYFSYDVKMKEKGDIPEGYSVSREKKERFSLILESASTNQTSMYLCASNSGGLGNEKLFFGSGTQLSVL.

This chain uses TRBV9 with TRBJ2-6; D call uncertain. CDR3 size: 16 residues. Looked up from germline, CDR1 is SGDLS and CDR2 is YYNGEE. Trimming stripped 4 bases from V and 0 bases from J, with 11 bases between. CDR3 nucleotides: TGTGCCAGCAGCTCCTACCGGTACTCTGGGGCCAACGTCCTGACTTTC. Translation: CASSSYRYSGANVLTF. The whole variable domain, filled in from reference TRBV9 and TRBJ2-6, reads DSGVTQTPKHLITATGQRVTLRCSPRSGDLSVYWYQQSLDQGLQFLIQYYNGEERAKGNILERFSAQQFPDLHSELNLSSLELGDSALYFCASSSYRYSGANVLTFGAGSRLTVL.

This chain uses TRBV28 with TRBJ2-1; 8 bases align to TRBD1. V lost 6 bases and J lost 7; bases outside the gene matches: 5. The CDR3 spans 13 residues. The germline CDR1 and CDR2 sequences are MDHEN and SYDVKM. The CDR3 here is CASRDRETNEQFF. For the CDR3, the DNA is TGTGCCAGCAGGGACAGGGAGACTAATGAGCAGTTCTTC.

This chain uses TRBV6-6 with TRBJ1-1, with D perhaps matching TRBD1 (5 bases). CDR3 length: 15 amino acids. With 0 bases removed from V and 4 bases from J, the gap between germline ends came to 12 bases. CDR1 and CDR2 from the germline V gene are MNHNY and SVGAGI (reference sequence). CDR3 nucleotide sequence: TGTGCCAGCAGTTACTCGTTCGGGGGTGGCACTGAAGCTTTCTTT. Its protein is CASSYSFGGGTEAFF.

This chain joins TRBV7-2 and TRBJ2-1; 8 nucleotides match TRBD2. Germline CDR1 is SGHTA and CDR2 is FQGNSA. Germline trimming cut 1 base from V and 3 bases from J; bases unmatched to any gene: 5. The length of the CDR3 is 16 residues. CDR3 in amino acids: CASSLVGTRVYNEQFF. The DNA of the CDR3 is TGTGCCAGCAGCTTAGTGGGGACTAGAGTCTACAATGAGCAGTTCTTC.

V and J are TRBV9 and TRBJ1-4; a possible D gene is TRBD1 (5 bases). The CDR3 consists of 15 residues. V was trimmed by 4 bases and J by 3 bases, leaving 13 bases between them. Germline loops: CDR1 SGDLS, CDR2 YYNGEE. For the CDR3, the DNA is TGTGCCAGCAGCCCCGGGGCGGGGGCTAATGAAAAACTGTTTTTT. Its translation is CASSPGAGANEKLFF. The complete variable domain, with remaining parts taken from reference TRBV9 and TRBJ1-4, reads DSGVTQTPKHLITATGQRVTLRCSPRSGDLSVYWYQQSLDQGLQFLIQYYNGEERAKGNILERFSAQQFPDLHSELNLSSLELGDSALYFCASSPGAGANEKLFFGSGTQLSVL.

The CDR3 reads CASSRIGLAGEVETQYF. The CDR3, as DNA: TGTGCCAGCAGTCGTATTGGCCTAGCGGGAGAAGTGGAGACCCAGTACTTC. The chain links TRBV11-2 to TRBJ2-5, with 10 nucleotides matching TRBD2. This CDR3 region has 17 residues. With V trimmed by 6 bases and J by 5 bases, 15 bases remained unmatched. Per the germline V gene, CDR1 is SGHAT and CDR2 is FQNNGV.

V is TRBV19 and J is TRBJ2-1, with a tentative D call TRBD2 (6 bases). Germline V gene sequence: CDR1 LNHDA, CDR2 SQIVND (reference sequence). The V end was cut by 10 bases, the J end by 9 bases, with 13 bases between. This CDR3 spans 11 amino acids. The CDR3 reads CATYNSGEQFF. CDR3 in DNA: TGTGCCACCTACAATAGCGGTGAGCAGTTCTTC.

The V call is TRBV18, the J call TRBJ2-7, with D maybe TRBD1 (5 bases). This CDR3 contains 16 residues. The germline CDR1 and CDR2 sequences are KGHSH and LQKENI. V gave up 4 bases and J gave up 1 base, with 17 bases separating them. The CDR3 region is CASSQGYDSSSYEQYF. The CDR3 DNA reads as TGTGCCAGCTCACAGGGATACGACAGCTCTTCCTACGAGCAGTACTTC.

V is TRBV28 and J is TRBJ1-4; TRBD1 agrees at 11 bases. The CDR3 runs to 18 residues. V shed 4 bases and J 8 bases; nucleotides not matched to a gene: 15. The germline V gene has CDR1 MDHEN and CDR2 SYDVKM. The CDR3 coding sequence is TGTGCCAGCAGTTCGGCAAGGACAGGGGGCGAATCAGGGGAAAAACTGTTTTTT. Amino acid sequence: CASSSARTGGESGEKLFF.

This chain links TRBV11-2 with TRBJ2-5, with D tentatively TRBD2 (5 bases). This CDR3 has 15 residues. V dropped 1 base and J dropped 5 bases, with 14 bases sitting between them. Germline V CDR1 and CDR2: SGHAT, FQNNGV. DNA of the CDR3: TGTGCCAGCAGCTTAGTGGCAGTCTCTAGCGAGACCCAGTACTTC. Protein: CASSLVAVSSETQYF.

The V gene is TRBV7-8, the J gene TRBJ1-1; 10 bases match TRBD1. V trimming: 5 bases; J trimming: 3 bases; junction bases outside the gene matches: 3. The CDR3 consists of 14 residues. CDR1 is SGHVS, CDR2 FQNEAQ, per germline. The CDR3 spells CASSPGQGHTEAFF. CDR3 DNA: TGTGCCAGCAGCCCGGGACAGGGGCACACTGAAGCTTTCTTT.

This clone occurred a few times. DNA of the CDR3: TGTGCCAGCTCACATGGGGACAGGGGATCTGGGGCCAACGTCCTGACTTTC. It codes for CASSHGDRGSGANVLTF. The chain recombines TRBV18 with TRBJ2-6; 10 bases line up with TRBD1. CDR1 is KGHSH and CDR2 is LQKENI in the germline V gene. V was pared by 4 bases and J by 1 base, with 4 bases of the junction left unmatched. This CDR3 contains 17 residues.

V usage is TRBV3-1 (or the pseudogene TRBV3-2) and J usage is TRBJ2-1, with no clear D. The length of the CDR3 is 14 residues. The V end lost 0 bases, the J end lost 10 bases, and 13 bases lay between the germline ends. CDR1 is LGHDT and CDR2 is YNNKEL in the germline V gene (reference sequence). Here the CDR3 DNA reads TGTGCCAGCAGCCAAGAACACTCCCCCGGGGAGCAGTTCTTC. This sequence encodes CASSQEHSPGEQFF.

This clone was seen a single time. The V gene is TRBV10-3, the J gene TRBJ2-7; TRBD2 matches at 7 bases. Germline V gene sequence: CDR1 ENHRY, CDR2 SYGVKD. This CDR3 spans 14 amino acids. V gave up 2 bases and J gave up 2 bases; unmatched junction bases: 3. Written as DNA, the CDR3 is TGTGCCATCAGTGAGATTGGGGGGGCCTACGAGCAGTACTTC. Translation: CAISEIGGAYEQYF.

Only one count was recorded for this clone. The rearrangement uses TRBV7-2 and TRBJ2-1, with 8 bases lining up with TRBD2. With 2 bases clipped from V and 6 bases from J, the junction kept 6 bases outside the gene matches. This CDR3 comprises 15 residues. Germline V gives CDR1 SGHTA, CDR2 FQGNSA. As DNA, the CDR3 is TGTGCCAGCAGCTTAATGGCGGGAGGATCCAATGAGCAGTTCTTC. Encoded protein: CASSLMAGGSNEQFF.

This clone was found a few times. J is TRBJ1-1 and V is TRBV4-1; maybe TRBD1 (5 bases). V was clipped by 6 bases and J by 5 bases, with 19 bases between them. This CDR3 comprises 15 residues. CDR1 and CDR2 from the germline V gene are MGHRA and YSYEKL. This CDR3 reads CASRTSDIARTEAFF. DNA for the CDR3: TGCGCCAGCAGAACCTCGGACATCGCTAGGACTGAAGCTTTCTTT.